This record concerns one T cell receptor (beta chain) sequence. The antigen remains undetermined. This sample is drawn from a study of T cell responses to AZD1222 COVID-19 vaccine. Study conclusions and caveats: Spike-specific TCR breadth rose after two AZD1222 doses, and depth rose as well. Researchers took repertoire samples only after the peak T cell response had come. Baseline seropositivity characterized only a handful of AZD1222 recipients. Donors, mostly white British, included more females; clonal diversity was possibly underestimated.

The germline V gene encodes CDR1 MNHNY and CDR2 SVGAGI (reference sequence). Germline trimming cut 5 bases from V and 8 bases from J; bases unmatched to any gene: 7. The CDR3 has 15 residues. The repertoire was sequenced with immunoSEQ multiplex PCR; TCRdb's copy has only in-frame clones and lacks some. The sample comprises about 79,000 clones, under 95% of which are singletons, and roughly 6.8% rests with the top ten. The sequencing here drew on peripheral blood, taken on day 0 of MenACWY control vaccination. The source is an adult in good health. V is TRBV6-6 and J is TRBJ2-1; 12 bases are shared with TRBD2. The CDR3 spells CASSPRTSGNHEQFF. As DNA, the CDR3 is TGTGCCAGCAGTCCTAGGACTAGCGGGAACCATGAGCAGTTCTTC.